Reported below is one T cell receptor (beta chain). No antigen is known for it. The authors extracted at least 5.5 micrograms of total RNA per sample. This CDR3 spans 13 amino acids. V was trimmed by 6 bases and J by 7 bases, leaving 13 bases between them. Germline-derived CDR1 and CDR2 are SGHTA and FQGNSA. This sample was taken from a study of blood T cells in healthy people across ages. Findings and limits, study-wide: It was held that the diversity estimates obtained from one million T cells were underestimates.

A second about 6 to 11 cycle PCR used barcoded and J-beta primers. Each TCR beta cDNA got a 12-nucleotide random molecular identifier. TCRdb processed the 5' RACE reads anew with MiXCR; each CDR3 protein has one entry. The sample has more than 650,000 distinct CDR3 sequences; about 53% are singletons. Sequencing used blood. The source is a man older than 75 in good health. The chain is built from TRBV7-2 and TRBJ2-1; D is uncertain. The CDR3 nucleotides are TGTGCCAGCAGACGTTCCCCGATAAATGAGCAGTTCTTC. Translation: CASRRSPINEQFF.